This TCR beta chain was captured by sequencing in a study of blood T cells in healthy people across ages. V was cut by 6 bases and J by 0 bases, with 9 bases left in between. The CDR3 contains 13 residues. CDR1 is MNHNS and CDR2 is SASEGT in the germline V gene. This clonotype occurred once. The use of a sample-barcoded 5' primer and a J-beta primer mix characterized a second PCR of roughly 7 to 11 cycles. A single record per CDR3 protein comes from TCRdb applying MiXCR to the 5' RACE reads. The table includes 1,800,000 or so distinct CDR3 sequences, 30% to 40% detected once. Every donor gave roughly 9.6 milliliters of peripheral blood.

V gene TRBV6-1 combines with J gene TRBJ2-7; D uncertain. The sequenced sample consisted of blood. The TCR was taken from a human donor in good health. CDR3 region: CASRDPDSYEQYF. CDR3 DNA sequence: TGTGCCAGCAGGGACCCGGACTCCTACGAGCAGTACTTC.